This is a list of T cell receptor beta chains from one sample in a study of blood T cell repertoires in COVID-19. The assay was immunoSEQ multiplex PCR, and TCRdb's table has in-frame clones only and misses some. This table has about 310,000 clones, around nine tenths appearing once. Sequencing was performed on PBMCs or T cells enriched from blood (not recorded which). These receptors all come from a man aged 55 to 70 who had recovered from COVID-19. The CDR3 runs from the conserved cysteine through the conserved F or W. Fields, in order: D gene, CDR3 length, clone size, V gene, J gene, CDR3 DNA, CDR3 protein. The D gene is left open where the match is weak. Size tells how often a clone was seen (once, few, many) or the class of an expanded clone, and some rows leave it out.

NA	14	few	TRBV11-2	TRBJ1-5	TGTGCCAGCAGCTTATTTGGGCTTCAGGGGATCCAGCATTTT	CASSLFGLQGIQHF
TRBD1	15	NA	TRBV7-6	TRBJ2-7	TGTGCCAGCAGCTTATCAGGGGGAACCTCCTACGAGCAGTACTTC	CASSLSGGTSYEQYF
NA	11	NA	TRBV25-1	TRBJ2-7	TGTGCCAGCGGAACAGCCTACGAGCAGTACTTC	CASGTAYEQYF
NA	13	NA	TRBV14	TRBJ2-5	TGTGCCAGCAGCCAATTTCTCCAAGAGACCCAGTACTTC	CASSQFLQETQYF
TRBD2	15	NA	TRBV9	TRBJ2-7	TGTGCCAGCAGCACTAGCGGGAGGGCCTTCGACGAGCAGTACTTC	CASSTSGRAFDEQYF
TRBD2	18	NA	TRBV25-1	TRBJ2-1	TGTGCCAGCCGAACTTGGACTAGCGGGGAGAGCTCCTACAATGAGCAGTTCTTC	CASRTWTSGESSYNEQFF
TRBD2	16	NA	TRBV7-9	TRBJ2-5	TGTGCCAGCAGCTTTTGGTACAGCGGGACGGGGGAGACCCAGTACTTC	CASSFWYSGTGETQYF
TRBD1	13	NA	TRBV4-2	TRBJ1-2	TGTGCCAGCAGCCAGAAGGGGGCGGATGGCTACACCTTC	CASSQKGADGYTF
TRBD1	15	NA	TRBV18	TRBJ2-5	TGTGCCAGCTCACCGTCCGGGACAGGGGAAGAGACCCAGTACTTC	CASSPSGTGEETQYF
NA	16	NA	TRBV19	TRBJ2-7	TGTGCCAGTAGTATTTCCGGGGGGCGGACCCCATACGAGCAGTACTTC	CASSISGGRTPYEQYF
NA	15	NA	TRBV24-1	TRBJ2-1	TGTGCCACCAGTGATTCCACTAGTTCAGGCGATGAGCAGTTCTTC	CATSDSTSSGDEQFF
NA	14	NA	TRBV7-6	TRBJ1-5	TGTGCCAGCAGCTTAGGGACTACCTCTCCGCCCCAGCATTTT	CASSLGTTSPPQHF
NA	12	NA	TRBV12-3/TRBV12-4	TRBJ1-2	TGTGCCAGCGGAGGGTCGGCCTATGGCTACACCTTC	CASGGSAYGYTF
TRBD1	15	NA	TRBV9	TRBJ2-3	TGTGCCAGCAGCTTTAGGACAGGGAAGACAGATACGCAGTATTTT	CASSFRTGKTDTQYF
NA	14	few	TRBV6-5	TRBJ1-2	TGTGCCAGCAGTTCCGACGGGATATGGTATGGCTACACCTTC	CASSSDGIWYGYTF
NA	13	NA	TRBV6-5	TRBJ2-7	TGTGCCAGCAGTTACGAGGCAGGGCGCGCGCAGTACTTC	CASSYEAGRAQYF
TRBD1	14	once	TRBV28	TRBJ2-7	TGTGCCAGCAGCCCGGCCAGGGGGCGGTACGAGCAGTACTTC	CASSPARGRYEQYF
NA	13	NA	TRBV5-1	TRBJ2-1	TGCGCCAGCAGCTTGGGCCTGGCCGATGAGCAGTTCTTC	CASSLGLADEQFF
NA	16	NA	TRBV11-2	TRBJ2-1	TGTGCCAGCAGATTTGAGGGACAACCTTCCTACAATGAGCAGTTCTTC	CASRFEGQPSYNEQFF